A single sample gave rise to the 14 T cell receptor beta chains below, sequenced in a study of T cell responses to AZD1222 COVID-19 vaccine. The method was immunoSEQ multiplex PCR; TCRdb's version includes in-frame clones alone and lacks a portion of them. This sample has more than 70,000 clones, with approximately 86% found just once. The source was peripheral blood, collected on day 0 of AZD1222 vaccination. These TCRs come from an adult in good health.

The J gene is TRBJ2-7, the V gene TRBV7-9; D not certain. Deletions cut 7 bases from V and 2 bases from J, with 15 bases between. The CDR3 extends over 14 amino acids. The germline CDR1 and CDR2 sequences are SEHNR and FQNEAQ (reference sequence). For the CDR3, the DNA is TGTGCCAGCACCCCGGGCGGTAATCCCTACGAGCAGTACTTC. It specifies CASTPGGNPYEQYF. Combining the CDR3 with reference TRBV7-9 and TRBJ2-7 gives the whole variable domain DTGVSQNPRHKITKRGQNVTFRCDPISEHNRLYWYRQTLGQGPEFLTYFQNEAQLEKSRLLSDRFSAERPKGSFSTLEIQRTEQGDSAMYLCASTPGGNPYEQYFGPGTRLTVT.

In its sample, this clone was seen a few times. The chain uses TRBV19 and TRBJ2-2, with D possibly TRBD1 on 6 matching bases. V shed 4 bases and J shed 5 bases, with 20 bases lying between them. The CDR3 length is 17 residues. The germline V gene encodes CDR1 LNHDA and CDR2 SQIVND (reference sequence). The CDR3 DNA reads TGTGCCAGTAGTAGCTTACCCAGGGGATCTAGTACCGGGGAGCTGTTTTTT. Amino acids: CASSSLPRGSSTGELFF. Looking up the rest from reference TRBV19 and TRBJ2-2 gives the full variable domain: DGGITQSPKYLFRKEGQNVTLSCEQNLNHDAMYWYRQDPGQGLRLIYYSQIVNDFQKGDIAEGYSVSREKKESFPLTVTSAQKNPTAFYLCASSSLPRGSSTGELFFGEGSRLTVL.

The chain recombines TRBV7-6 with TRBJ1-4, with D possibly TRBD1 on 5 matching bases. Trimming stripped 3 bases from V and 0 bases from J, with 14 bases between. The CDR3 loop spans 17 amino acids. CDR1 is SGHVS and CDR2 is FNYEAQ in the germline V gene. The CDR3, as DNA: TGTGCCAGCAGCTTGGGGCGGGGAGATTCAACTAATGAAAAACTGTTTTTT. Protein sequence: CASSLGRGDSTNEKLFF.

The genes are TRBV29-1 and TRBJ2-2, with a possible D match to TRBD2 (5 bases). The CDR3 is 11 residues long. V was shortened by 4 bases and J by 6 bases, with 6 bases between the two germline ends. Germline V gives CDR1 SQVTM, CDR2 ANQGSEA. The CDR3 DNA is TGCAGCGTTGCGGGATCCGGGGAGCTGTTTTTT. Its translation: CSVAGSGELFF.

This sequence joins TRBV7-8 and TRBJ2-3; 10 bases map to TRBD2. This CDR3 spans 16 amino acids. V gave up 1 base and J gave up 1 base; unmatched junction bases: 2. Germline V gene data show CDR1 as SGHVS and CDR2 as FQNEAQ. CDR3 amino acids: CASSLGTSGRTDTQYF. The CDR3 DNA is TGTGCCAGCAGCTTAGGGACTAGCGGACGCACAGATACGCAGTATTTT.

The chain is built from TRBV10-3 and TRBJ2-3; 7 bases are shared with TRBD2. There are 12 residues in the CDR3. V lost 9 bases, J lost 4 bases, and 4 bases stayed unmatched. The germline V gene encodes CDR1 ENHRY and CDR2 SYGVKD. The CDR3 DNA follows: TGTGCCATGGGAGGGGATGCAGATACGCAGTATTTT. Protein sequence: CAMGGDADTQYF.

This rearrangement joins TRBV18 to TRBJ1-1; TRBD1 matches at 7 bases. The CDR3 has 13 residues. The trim removed 4 bases at V and 6 bases at J, leaving 5 bases unmatched. Germline lookup yields CDR1 KGHSH and CDR2 LQKENI. This CDR3 reads CASSQLGGPEAFF. For the CDR3, the DNA is TGTGCCAGCTCACAACTAGGGGGCCCTGAAGCTTTCTTT.

Here the CDR3 DNA reads TGTGCCAGTACCACGACAGGGAGGCCTGGAAACACCATATATTTT. Protein: CASTTTGRPGNTIYF. The chain combines TRBV19 with TRBJ1-3; 7 bases match TRBD1. V trimming: 7 bases; J trimming: 2 bases; junction bases outside the gene matches: 8. The germline V gene has CDR1 LNHDA and CDR2 SQIVND (reference sequence). CDR3 length: 15 amino acids.

CDR3 amino acids: CASSHHGTTNNEQFF. Written as DNA, the CDR3 is TGTGCCAGCAGCCACCATGGGACAACCAACAATGAGCAGTTCTTC. The rearrangement links TRBV3-1 (or the pseudogene TRBV3-2) to TRBJ2-1, with D possibly matching TRBD1 (6 bases). V lost 3 bases and J 5 bases, leaving 14 bases between the germline ends. The CDR3 consists of 15 residues. CDR1 and CDR2 from the germline V gene are LGHDT and YNNKEL (reference sequence).

This clone was detected only once. The V and J genes are TRBV28 and TRBJ2-5, with D unclear. Germline CDR1 is MDHEN and CDR2 is SYDVKM. Trimming removed 5 bases at V and 5 bases at J, with 12 bases between. The CDR3 spans 13 residues. CDR3 region: CASSQEESETQYF. As DNA, the CDR3 is TGTGCCAGCAGTCAAGAGGAAAGCGAGACCCAGTACTTC.

This sequence joins TRBV15 and TRBJ2-7; tentatively, D is TRBD2 (6 bases). This CDR3 spans 17 amino acids. Trimming removed 2 bases from V and 5 bases from J, with 22 bases in between. CDR1 and CDR2 from the germline V gene are LNHNV and YYDKDF (reference sequence). The CDR3 bases are TGTGCCACCAGCAGATTACCCTTCGGGGGAGGAGTAAACGAGCAGTACTTC. It codes for CATSRLPFGGGVNEQYF.

The V and J genes are TRBV5-8 and TRBJ2-5, with a tentative D call TRBD2 (6 bases). V was shortened by 0 bases and J by 5 bases, with 11 bases between the two germline ends. This CDR3 contains 14 residues. Germline V CDR1 and CDR2: SGHTS, YDEGEE. The CDR3 bases are TGTGCCAGCAGCTTGGCTGGCGGGGTGGAGACCCAGTACTTC. This gives the protein CASSLAGGVETQYF.

This chain uses TRBV4-1 with TRBJ1-2, with 11 positions matching TRBD1. The CDR3 spans 18 residues. Germline loops: CDR1 MGHRA, CDR2 YSYEKL. Germline trimming cut 0 bases from V and 3 bases from J; bases unmatched to any gene: 9. CDR3 DNA: TGCGCCAGCAGCCAAGAGAGTATGGGACAGGGGGGGGACTATGGCTACACCTTC. This gives the protein CASSQESMGQGGDYGYTF.

The rearrangement links TRBV10-3 to TRBJ1-1, with 7 bases lining up with TRBD1. This CDR3 is built from 16 residues. The V and J ends lost 0 bases and 1 base, in that order; junction bases with no gene match: 5. From germline, CDR1 is ENHRY and CDR2 SYGVKD. CDR3 in amino acids: CAISESPGGANTEAFF. The CDR3 DNA follows: TGTGCCATCAGTGAGTCGCCAGGGGGGGCGAACACTGAAGCTTTCTTT.